Listed below are T cell receptor beta chains from one sample, sequenced in a study of blood T cell repertoires in COVID-19. Sequenced by immunoSEQ multiplex PCR; TCRdb stores in-frame clones only, minus some. Counted here are 200,000 to 250,000 clones, approximately 87% occurring once; the ten biggest clones make up approximately 2.8%. The sequencing input was PBMCs or T cells enriched from blood (not recorded which). These receptors came from a woman in her forties or fifties in a cohort exposed to, infected with or recovered from COVID-19 (not recorded which). Each CDR3 is given with its conserved first and last residue. The D gene is left open where the match is weak. Size is omitted from some rows. Given values are once, few, many or a class for expanded clones.

CDR3: CATSRGRVGTGNTEAFF; DNA: TGTGCCACCAGCAGAGGGCGAGTCGGGACAGGAAACACTGAAGCTTTCTTT; V: TRBV15; J: TRBJ1-1; D: TRBD1; size: -
CDR3: CASSSRTGNEQFF; DNA: TGTGCCAGCAGTTCGAGGACAGGGAATGAGCAGTTCTTC; V: TRBV6-5; J: TRBJ2-1; D: TRBD1; size: -
CDR3: CASSPGQGTGELFF; DNA: TGTGCCAGCAGCCCGGGACAGGGCACCGGGGAGCTGTTTTTT; V: TRBV6-4; J: TRBJ2-2; D: TRBD1; size: -
CDR3: CASSHTQNSNQPQHF; DNA: TGTGCCAGCAGCCACACACAGAATAGCAATCAGCCCCAGCATTTT; V: TRBV7-2; J: TRBJ1-5; D: -; size: few
CDR3: CASSRGGGGRNTEAFF; DNA: TGTGCCAGCAGTCGAGGTGGCGGAGGTCGGAACACTGAAGCTTTCTTT; V: TRBV28; J: TRBJ1-1; D: -; size: -
CDR3: CATSDTLAGGKETQYF; DNA: TGTGCCACCAGTGACACCCTAGCGGGGGGGAAAGAGACCCAGTACTTC; V: TRBV24-1; J: TRBJ2-5; D: TRBD2; size: -
CDR3: CASSLPSGKGTEAFF; DNA: TGTGCCAGCAGCTTACCCTCAGGGAAGGGGACTGAAGCTTTCTTT; V: TRBV5-6; J: TRBJ1-1; D: -; size: few
CDR3: CASSYELGVPNTEAFF; DNA: TGTGCCAGCAGTTACGAGCTGGGAGTCCCGAACACTGAAGCTTTCTTT; V: TRBV6-2/TRBV6-3; J: TRBJ1-1; D: -; size: -
CDR3: CATGQGATNTEAFF; DNA: TGTGCCACCGGACAGGGGGCGACGAACACTGAAGCTTTCTTT; V: TRBV10-3; J: TRBJ1-1; D: TRBD1; size: -
CDR3: CASSWAGDQPQHF; DNA: TGTGCCAGCAGTTGGGCAGGGGATCAGCCCCAGCATTTT; V: TRBV12-3/TRBV12-4; J: TRBJ1-5; D: -; size: once
CDR3: CASSQGTGVETQYF; DNA: TGCGCCAGCAGCCAAGGAACAGGGGTCGAGACCCAGTACTTC; V: TRBV4-1; J: TRBJ2-5; D: TRBD1; size: -
CDR3: CASSPTSQYTEAFF; DNA: TGTGCCAGCTCACCCACTAGCCAGTACACTGAAGCTTTCTTT; V: TRBV18; J: TRBJ1-1; D: -; size: -
CDR3: CASSYNRGPTEAFF; DNA: TGCGCCAGCAGTTACAACAGGGGGCCCACTGAAGCTTTCTTT; V: TRBV10-2; J: TRBJ1-1; D: TRBD1; size: -
CDR3: CASSLEFGRGFNAEAFF; DNA: TGTGCCAGCAGCTTAGAGTTCGGAAGGGGCTTTAACGCTGAAGCTTTCTTT; V: TRBV7-9; J: TRBJ1-1; D: -; size: -
CDR3: CASSLNYRDLGNTIYF; DNA: TGTGCCAGCAGCCTTAACTACAGGGATTTGGGAAACACCATATATTTT; V: TRBV7-2; J: TRBJ1-3; D: -; size: -
CDR3: CASSQEETGAGYTF; DNA: TGCGCCAGCAGCCAAGAAGAGACAGGGGCTGGCTACACCTTC; V: TRBV4-3; J: TRBJ1-2; D: TRBD1; size: -
CDR3: CASSLGTGANNSPLHF; DNA: TGTGCCAGCAGCTTAGGGACAGGGGCTAATAATTCACCCCTCCACTTT; V: TRBV7-2; J: TRBJ1-6; D: TRBD1; size: -
CDR3: CASSYRAGRSTYEQYF; DNA: TGTGCCAGCAGTTATCGGGCCGGGAGGAGCACCTACGAGCAGTACTTC; V: TRBV6-5; J: TRBJ2-7; D: TRBD2; size: -
CDR3: CSATGPYEQYF; DNA: TGCAGTGCAACAGGGCCCTACGAGCAGTACTTC; V: TRBV20-1; J: TRBJ2-7; D: -; size: few
CDR3: CASSYSRDGYTF; DNA: TGTGCCAGCAGTTACTCCAGGGATGGCTACACCTTC; V: TRBV6-2/TRBV6-3; J: TRBJ1-2; D: -; size: -
CDR3: CASSSGASGLGETQYF; DNA: TGTGCCAGCAGCTCCGGGGCTAGCGGGCTAGGAGAGACCCAGTACTTC; V: TRBV7-9; J: TRBJ2-5; D: TRBD2; size: -
CDR3: CASSLTGDYGYTF; DNA: TGTGCCAGCAGCTTAACAGGGGACTATGGCTACACCTTC; V: TRBV9; J: TRBJ1-2; D: TRBD1; size: -
CDR3: CASSAGANTEAFF; DNA: TGTGCCAGCAGCGCTGGAGCCAACACTGAAGCTTTCTTT; V: TRBV12-3/TRBV12-4; J: TRBJ1-1; D: -; size: -
CDR3: CASSYGPNYGYTF; DNA: TGTGCCAGCAGTTACGGGCCTAACTATGGCTACACCTTC; V: TRBV6-5; J: TRBJ1-2; D: -; size: -
CDR3: CASRTTGVLNTEAFF; DNA: TGCGCCAGCAGGACGACAGGGGTATTGAACACTGAAGCTTTCTTT; V: TRBV5-1; J: TRBJ1-1; D: TRBD1; size: -
CDR3: CASSLEQGGYTIYF; DNA: TGTGCCAGCAGCTTAGAGCAGGGTGGTTACACCATATATTTT; V: TRBV7-2; J: TRBJ1-3; D: -; size: -
CDR3: CASSRGQSSYEQYF; DNA: TGTGCCAGCAGCCGGGGACAGAGCTCCTACGAGCAGTACTTC; V: TRBV5-5; J: TRBJ2-7; D: TRBD1; size: -
CDR3: CASSFSLAKNIQYF; DNA: TGTGCCAGCAGCTTCTCCCTAGCCAAAAACATTCAGTACTTC; V: TRBV11-2; J: TRBJ2-4; D: -; size: -
CDR3: CASSSFTGGGVGLAFF; DNA: TGTGCCAGCAGTTCGTTTACCGGGGGTGGAGTGGGTTTAGCTTTCTTT; V: TRBV28; J: TRBJ1-1; D: -; size: -
CDR3: CASSLTPGQPQHF; DNA: TGCGCCAGCAGTTTGACCCCCGGGCAGCCCCAGCATTTT; V: TRBV5-1; J: TRBJ1-5; D: -; size: -
CDR3: CASSQDGPYPTGNTIYF; DNA: TGTGCCAGCAGCCAAGATGGGCCCTACCCTACTGGAAACACCATATATTTT; V: TRBV3-1/TRBV3-2; J: TRBJ1-3; D: -; size: -
CDR3: CATSRGLAESTDTQYF; DNA: TGTGCCACCAGCAGGGGTCTAGCGGAGAGCACAGATACGCAGTATTTT; V: TRBV15; J: TRBJ2-3; D: TRBD2; size: -
CDR3: CASSFGDRGAGNTIYF; DNA: TGTGCCAGCAGCTTCGGGGACAGGGGAGCTGGAAACACCATATATTTT; V: TRBV11-3; J: TRBJ1-3; D: TRBD1; size: -
CDR3: CASSLFAGRREKLFF; DNA: TGTGCCAGCAGTTTATTTGCAGGGAGGAGAGAAAAACTGTTTTTT; V: TRBV27; J: TRBJ1-4; D: -; size: few
CDR3: CASSLTGIGYTF; DNA: TGTGCCAGCAGTTTAACGGGGATTGGCTACACCTTC; V: TRBV28; J: TRBJ1-2; D: -; size: few
CDR3: CASSLPSGEYYEQYF; DNA: TGTGCCAGCAGTTTGCCTAGCGGGGAGTACTACGAGCAGTACTTC; V: TRBV27; J: TRBJ2-7; D: TRBD2; size: -
CDR3: CASSPPGTGGSGYTF; DNA: TGTGCCAGCAGCCCGCCCGGGACAGGGGGCAGCGGCTACACCTTC; V: TRBV28; J: TRBJ1-2; D: TRBD1; size: once
CDR3: CATSRPHAGGRTDTQYF; DNA: TGTGCCACCAGCAGACCGCATGCGGGGGGCCGCACAGATACGCAGTATTTT; V: TRBV15; J: TRBJ2-3; D: TRBD2; size: -
CDR3: CASSIYPSGNQPQHF; DNA: TGTGCCAGTAGTATCTATCCGTCTGGCAATCAGCCCCAGCATTTT; V: TRBV19; J: TRBJ1-5; D: -; size: few
CDR3: CASSRDFSTEAFF; DNA: TGTGCCAGCAGCAGGGACTTCTCCACTGAAGCTTTCTTT; V: TRBV6-4; J: TRBJ1-1; D: -; size: -
CDR3: CASGLAGVVYGYTF; DNA: TGTGCTAGTGGTTTGGCAGGGGTGGTCTATGGCTACACCTTC; V: TRBV12-5; J: TRBJ1-2; D: -; size: once
CDR3: CASSFGQGAEELFF; DNA: TGCGCCAGCAGCTTCGGACAGGGGGCGGAGGAGCTGTTTTTT; V: TRBV5-1; J: TRBJ2-2; D: TRBD1; size: many
CDR3: CASSIRGTGFRPLHF; DNA: TGTGCCAGTAGTATTCGAGGGACAGGGTTTCGACCCCTCCACTTT; V: TRBV19; J: TRBJ1-6; D: TRBD1; size: -
CDR3: CASSAPGGGTDTQYF; DNA: TGCGCCAGCAGCGCCCCCGGGGGGGGCACAGATACGCAGTATTTT; V: TRBV5-1; J: TRBJ2-3; D: TRBD2; size: once
CDR3: CASSLGQGISQPQHF; DNA: TGTGCCAGCAGCCTGGGACAGGGGATTAGTCAGCCCCAGCATTTT; V: TRBV6-2/TRBV6-3; J: TRBJ1-5; D: TRBD1; size: -